The clone carrying this T cell receptor beta chain showed up just a few times. Antigen specificity is unknown. The investigators amplified TCR beta CDR3 regions from RNA transcripts. A set of HTBI primers served as the primers for a first-round RT-PCR of the TCR CDR3. MiXCR, run by TCRdb on the multiplex PCR reads, gives a single entry per CDR3 protein. The table records hundreds of thousands of distinct CDR3 sequences, around 13% of them present only once. This record comes from a study of T cells in Graves' hyperthyroidism and ophthalmopathy. PBMCs came from 10 ml fresh peripheral blood. Study-wide results and caveats: Ophthalmopathy and stable hyperthyroidism were told apart by a 13 V-J model. The model made its ophthalmopathy prediction, and onset followed a median about 5.9 months later. Researchers found most expanded thyroid clonotypes above 0.001 in blood as well.

Looked up from germline, CDR1 is MGHDK and CDR2 is SYGVNS. The CDR3 has 16 residues. After removal of 8 bases from V and 5 bases from J, the junction contained 14 bases not matched to a gene. The receptor was derived from a woman aged 18-30 years with Graves' hyperthyroidism. The chain links TRBV25-1 to TRBJ2-7, with 11 bases lining up with TRBD2. Sequencing was performed on blood. The CDR3 protein is CASGTSGSAPRNEQYF. CDR3 nucleotides: TGTGCCAGCGGTACTAGCGGGAGTGCCCCTCGTAACGAGCAGTACTTC.